This entry concerns a single T cell receptor (beta chain). Antigen specificity is unknown. The PCR ran on 60 Vbeta and 13 Jbeta primers. Assay: immunoSEQ multiplex PCR; the TCRdb copy retains only in-frame clones and omits some. Here the sample spans about 160,000 clones, 80% to 90% being singletons. The entry originates in a study of cytomegalovirus exposure and HLA in healthy donors. Study-wide results and limits: Within an earlier analysis, most TCR beta V segments proved productive either about 87% or about 30% of the time.

The TCR originated in a woman between 50 and 59 years old in good health and CMV-seronegative. Sequenced input: PBMCs.

CDR3 amino acids: CASSLGPFNEQYF. The CDR3 DNA reads TGTGCCAGCAGCTTAGGGCCATTCAACGAGCAGTACTTC. This chain joins TRBV7-2 and TRBJ2-7; D is unclear. CDR3 length equals 13 residues. Germline V gene data show CDR1 as SGHTA and CDR2 as FQGNSA. Trimming removed 1 base at V and 5 bases at J, with 9 bases between.